Listed below are T cell receptor beta chains from one sample, sequenced in a study of blood T cell repertoires in COVID-19. Sequencing used immunoSEQ multiplex PCR; TCRdb keeps in-frame clones, though not all of them. The table has roughly 180,000 clones, more than 70% seen once. Sequenced material: PBMCs or T cells enriched from blood (not recorded which). Source of these receptors: a man between 60 and 75 years old who had recovered from COVID-19. CDR3s include the opening cysteine and the closing phenylalanine or tryptophan. The order of the fields is J gene, V gene, CDR3 protein.

j_gene: TRBJ1-6
v_gene: TRBV4-2
CDR3aa: CASSRDRDSPLHF

j_gene: TRBJ2-7
v_gene: TRBV6-6
CDR3aa: CASSASGSYEQYF

j_gene: TRBJ2-1
v_gene: TRBV5-1
CDR3aa: CASSWGSGRGNEQFF

j_gene: TRBJ2-1
v_gene: TRBV19
CDR3aa: CASSIFPSGRARNEQFF

j_gene: TRBJ2-5
v_gene: TRBV6-1
CDR3aa: CASSERTSGERFQETQYF

j_gene: TRBJ1-4
v_gene: TRBV3-1/TRBV3-2
CDR3aa: CASSQGTGVTEKLFF

j_gene: TRBJ2-3
v_gene: TRBV9
CDR3aa: CASSVVTGGPDTQYF

j_gene: TRBJ1-3
v_gene: TRBV19
CDR3aa: CASSIAAAAGNTIYF

j_gene: TRBJ1-6
v_gene: TRBV28
CDR3aa: CASSPPPGVEQNSPLHF

j_gene: TRBJ2-7
v_gene: TRBV7-2
CDR3aa: CASSLAPGSYEQYF

j_gene: TRBJ2-2
v_gene: TRBV7-6
CDR3aa: CASSSGLAGVGTGELFF

j_gene: TRBJ1-1
v_gene: TRBV15
CDR3aa: CATSPDRGNTEAFF

j_gene: TRBJ1-1
v_gene: TRBV24-1
CDR3aa: CATRGQSTEAFF

j_gene: TRBJ2-7
v_gene: TRBV2
CDR3aa: CASSGTAVYEQYF

j_gene: TRBJ2-5
v_gene: TRBV5-1
CDR3aa: CASSRRQGETQYF

j_gene: TRBJ1-1
v_gene: TRBV11-2
CDR3aa: CASSPGGTEAFF

j_gene: TRBJ1-6
v_gene: TRBV30
CDR3aa: CAWSSQGNSPLHF

j_gene: TRBJ1-4
v_gene: TRBV29-1
CDR3aa: CSGTDATNEKLFF

j_gene: TRBJ2-7
v_gene: TRBV7-9
CDR3aa: CASSPPSGGRTYEQYF

j_gene: TRBJ2-7
v_gene: TRBV5-6
CDR3aa: CASSPPTGQVSYEQYF

j_gene: TRBJ1-1
v_gene: TRBV19
CDR3aa: CASTGQGASGTEAFF

j_gene: TRBJ2-7
v_gene: TRBV29-1
CDR3aa: CSVVGQYEQYF

j_gene: TRBJ1-4
v_gene: TRBV28
CDR3aa: CASRRDAANEKLFF

j_gene: TRBJ2-7
v_gene: TRBV19
CDR3aa: CASSRAGTGTSYEQYF

j_gene: TRBJ1-1
v_gene: TRBV10-3
CDR3aa: CAMGGQRNTEAFF

j_gene: TRBJ2-3
v_gene: TRBV30
CDR3aa: CAWSPGGVTDTQYF

j_gene: TRBJ1-2
v_gene: TRBV5-6
CDR3aa: CASSLAGYGYGYTF

j_gene: TRBJ2-5
v_gene: TRBV9
CDR3aa: CASSVGAHHQETQYF

j_gene: TRBJ2-3
v_gene: TRBV6-4
CDR3aa: CASSDSGGADTQYF

j_gene: TRBJ2-2
v_gene: TRBV5-1
CDR3aa: CASSPTGASGELFF

j_gene: TRBJ2-5
v_gene: TRBV7-8
CDR3aa: CASSLTGFEETQYF

j_gene: TRBJ2-3
v_gene: TRBV19
CDR3aa: CASSTGGQDTQYF

j_gene: TRBJ1-2
v_gene: TRBV3-1/TRBV3-2
CDR3aa: CASSQADYGYTF

j_gene: TRBJ2-5
v_gene: TRBV2
CDR3aa: CASSGPLATQETQYF

j_gene: TRBJ1-3
v_gene: TRBV7-2
CDR3aa: CASSLVTDPGNTIYF

j_gene: TRBJ2-4
v_gene: TRBV7-9
CDR3aa: CASSTHLRLAKNIQYF

j_gene: TRBJ2-1
v_gene: TRBV18
CDR3aa: CASSRDRGNEQFF

j_gene: TRBJ2-1
v_gene: TRBV5-1
CDR3aa: CASSLSVLSSYNEQFF

j_gene: TRBJ1-4
v_gene: TRBV2
CDR3aa: CASSVLRGGEKLFF

j_gene: TRBJ1-1
v_gene: TRBV18
CDR3aa: CASSRGTGGFENTEAFF

j_gene: TRBJ2-1
v_gene: TRBV14
CDR3aa: CASSQNREGPHNEQFF

j_gene: TRBJ1-2
v_gene: TRBV28
CDR3aa: CASSPPQGLYGYTF